This T cell receptor beta chain was sequenced in a study of cytomegalovirus exposure and HLA in healthy donors. The study, taken as a whole, reports: Rare sequences made up most TCRs, while some public TCRs were found in many donors. It was reportedly the case that the classifier diagnosed cytomegalovirus status with high specificity and sensitivity.

The CDR3 has 13 amino acids. Germline V lookup: CDR1 SGDLS, CDR2 YYNGEE. The germline V and J ends were trimmed by 3 bases and 7 bases, with 8 bases remaining between them. Comments on this clone: Its specificity is unknown.

PCR involved 60 Vbeta and 13 Jbeta primers. Authors' methods: Roughly 12 million shared chains were among tens of millions of unique TCR beta chains counted in a later analysis. Produced via immunoSEQ multiplex PCR; TCRdb's table is partial and in-frame only. That table supplies the V and J calls and clone size; D and trimming were determined from the DNA. The sample has 150,000 to 190,000 clones, around 79% seen once; the top ten hold approximately 1.4%. Every donor was a healthy person donating bone marrow. Sequencing used PBMCs. This clonotype was sampled from a man between 18 and 29 years old in good health and CMV-seronegative. The J gene is TRBJ1-6, the V gene TRBV9; D remains unclear. The CDR3 DNA is TGTGCCAGCAGCGAGTCCCAGAATTCACCCCTCCACTTT. Translating gives CASSESQNSPLHF.